This T cell receptor beta chain stems from a study of beta chain features in type 1 diabetes. Overall study context: Patients shared similar age, gender and cell yields with healthy donors.

Regarding the study as a whole: Shortening of TCRB CDR3s, moderate but significant, appeared in all four CD4+ subsets of Type 1 diabetes patients. Among type 1 diabetes patients, VDJ junctions had fewer insertions and more deletions.

Germline values: CDR1 MNHNY, CDR2 SVGAGI (reference sequence). The CDR3 extends over 12 amino acids. With 10 bases removed from V and 0 bases from J, the gap between germline ends came to 10 bases. This clone came up a few times. Antigen: not known. All of the isolated RNA was reverse transcribed, so expressed TCRB transcripts were sequenced. An average approximately 3.7 million reads came from naive, central memory and regulatory T cell samples. Using immunoSEQ multiplex PCR, the repertoire was profiled, and TCRdb retains in-frame clones only, with some absent. The table has 400,000 or so clones, 10% to 15% seen once; the top ten hold around 0.0099%.

The chain has TRBV6-6 and TRBJ2-7; tentatively, D is TRBD2 (5 bases). This TCR was recovered from a woman aged 18-29 years with type 1 diabetes. Sequencing input: naive CD4+ T cells from blood. The CDR3 coding sequence is TGTGCCACCTCGGGGAGCTCCTACGAGCAGTACTTC. As protein: CATSGSSYEQYF.